The clone carrying this T cell receptor (beta chain) was picked up one time. Its antigen is currently unknown. The data were obtained in a study of OX40 agonist ivuxolimab in advanced cancers. In the study overall: Three dose-escalation patients had partial responses: one with hepatocellular carcinoma and two with cutaneous melanoma.

Study-level results: Low normalized clonal expansion also occurred in some nonresponding patients. There was clonal expansion of CD4+ and CD8+ blood T cells by week 6 at 0.1 to 3.0 mg/kg.

The repertoire was sequenced with immunoSEQ multiplex PCR; TCRdb's copy has only in-frame clones and lacks some. The table includes around 63,000 clones, 89% detected once. The V end was cut by 2 bases, the J end by 8 bases, with 15 bases between. The germline CDR1 and CDR2 sequences are ENHRY and SYGVKD. The CDR3 runs 14 residues. The specimen comprised CD4+ or CD8+ T cells sorted from blood, sampled in a trial of the OX40 agonist ivuxolimab. This TCR was recovered from an adult with an advanced solid tumor such as melanoma, head and neck, liver or kidney cancer. The V and J genes are TRBV10-3 and TRBJ1-2; TRBD1 might be the D (6 bases). CDR3 sequence: CAISEVRGARGYTF. The CDR3 DNA is TGTGCCATCAGTGAGGTCCGGGGGGCGAGGGGCTACACCTTC.